This TCR beta chain was sequenced for a study of T cell changes during pregnancy in multiple sclerosis (dated by TCRdb to between 2018 and 2020). With respect to the entire study: In women with multiple sclerosis, the researchers looked at how the T cell repertoire shifted as pregnancy progressed.

The library relied on the immunoSEQ multiplex PCR assay. Here the immuneACCESS table is served through TCRdb, limited to in-frame sequences with V and J called. Missing clones are a known gap in these copies; in checked studies unresolved V genes cover under half, and the rest lacks a known reason. Counted in this sample were about 83,000 clones; about 96% of them appeared once. Around 1.1% of the sample goes to the ten largest clones. In the case of this clone: The antigen it recognizes is unknown. Base qualities are not at hand, and no much larger clone is one base apart.

V is trimmed back by 3 bases and J by 7 bases, and the junction contains 14 bases that no gene match accounts for. Based on the germline V gene, the CDR1 and CDR2 sequences are MDHEN and SYDVKM. The CDR3 has 16 amino acids, counting the end cysteine and phenylalanine. Only the CDR3 DNA is retained, 48 bases long and in frame from the first base. The source was peripheral blood, collected in the second trimester of pregnancy. The sequence joins TRBV28 to TRBJ2-7; 8 junctional bases match TRBD2. The origin of this receptor is a female donor with multiple sclerosis, enrolled in a pregnancy study. The CDR3 amino acid sequence is: CASSLRPGGPRREQYF. The nucleotide sequence reads as follows: TGTGCCAGCAGTTTGAGGCCGGGAGGGCCTCGGAGGGAGCAGTACTTC.